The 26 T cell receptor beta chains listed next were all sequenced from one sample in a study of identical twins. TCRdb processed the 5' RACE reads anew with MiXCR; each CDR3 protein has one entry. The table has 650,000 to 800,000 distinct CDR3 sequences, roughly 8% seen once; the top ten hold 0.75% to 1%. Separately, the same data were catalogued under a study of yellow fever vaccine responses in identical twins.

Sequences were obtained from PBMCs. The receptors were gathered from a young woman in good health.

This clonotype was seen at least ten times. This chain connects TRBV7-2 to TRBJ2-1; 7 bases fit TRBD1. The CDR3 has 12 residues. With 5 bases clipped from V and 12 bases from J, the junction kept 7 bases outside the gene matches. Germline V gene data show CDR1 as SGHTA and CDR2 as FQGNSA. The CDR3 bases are TGTGCCAGCAGCCACCCGACAGGGTCGCAGTTCTTC. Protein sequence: CASSHPTGSQFF.

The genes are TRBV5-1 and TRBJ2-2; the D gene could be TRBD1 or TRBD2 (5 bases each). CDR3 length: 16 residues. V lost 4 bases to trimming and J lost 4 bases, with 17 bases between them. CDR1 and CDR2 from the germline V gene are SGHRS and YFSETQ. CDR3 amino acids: CASSPPGTLLTGELFF. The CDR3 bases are TGCGCCAGCAGCCCTCCCGGGACCCTCCTCACCGGGGAGCTGTTTTTT.

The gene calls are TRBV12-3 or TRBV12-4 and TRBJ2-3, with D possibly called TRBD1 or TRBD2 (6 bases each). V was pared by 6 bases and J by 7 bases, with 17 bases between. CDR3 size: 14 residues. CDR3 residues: CASRRTGAGYTQYF. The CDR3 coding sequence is TGTGCCAGCAGGAGGACGGGGGCTGGGTATACGCAGTATTTT.

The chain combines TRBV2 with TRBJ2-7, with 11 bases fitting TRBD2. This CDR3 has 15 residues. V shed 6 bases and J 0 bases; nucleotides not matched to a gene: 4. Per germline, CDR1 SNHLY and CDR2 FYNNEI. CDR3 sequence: CASRNSGRASYEQYF. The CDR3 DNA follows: TGTGCCAGCAGGAATAGCGGGAGGGCCTCCTACGAGCAGTACTTC.

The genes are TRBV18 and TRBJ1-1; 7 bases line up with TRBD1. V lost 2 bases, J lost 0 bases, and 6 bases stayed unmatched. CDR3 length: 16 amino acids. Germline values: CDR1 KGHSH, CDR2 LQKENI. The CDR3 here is CASSPEGTDLNTEAFF. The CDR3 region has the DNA TGTGCCAGCTCACCAGAAGGGACAGACTTGAACACTGAAGCTTTCTTT.

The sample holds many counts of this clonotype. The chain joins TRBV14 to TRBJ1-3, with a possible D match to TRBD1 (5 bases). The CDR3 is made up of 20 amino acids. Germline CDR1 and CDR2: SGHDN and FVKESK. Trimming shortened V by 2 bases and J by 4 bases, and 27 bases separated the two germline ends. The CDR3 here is CASSQNSSRGHRLRGNTIYF. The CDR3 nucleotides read TGTGCCAGCAGCCAAAATTCCAGCCGAGGACACCGGTTGCGGGGAAACACCATATATTTT.

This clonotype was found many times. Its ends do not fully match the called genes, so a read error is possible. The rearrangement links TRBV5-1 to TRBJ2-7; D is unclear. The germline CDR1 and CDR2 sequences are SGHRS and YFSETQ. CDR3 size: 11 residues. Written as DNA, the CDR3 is TGTGCCAGCAGTGGCTCCTACGAGCAGTACTTC. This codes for CASSGSYEQYF.

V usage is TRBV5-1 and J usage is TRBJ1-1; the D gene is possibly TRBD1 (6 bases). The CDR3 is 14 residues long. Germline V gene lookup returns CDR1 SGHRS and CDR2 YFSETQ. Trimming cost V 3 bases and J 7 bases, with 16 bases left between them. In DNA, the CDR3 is TGCGCCAGCAGCTCGACGACAGGATCAAATGAAGCTTTCTTT. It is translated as CASSSTTGSNEAFF.

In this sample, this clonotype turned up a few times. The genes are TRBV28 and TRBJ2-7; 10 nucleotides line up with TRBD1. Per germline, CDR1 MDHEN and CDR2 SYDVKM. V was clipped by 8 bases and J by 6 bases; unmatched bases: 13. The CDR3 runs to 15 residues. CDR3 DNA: TGTGCCAGCCGGGGTCGCGACAGGGGGCGATCCGAGCAGTACTTC. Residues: CASRGRDRGRSEQYF.

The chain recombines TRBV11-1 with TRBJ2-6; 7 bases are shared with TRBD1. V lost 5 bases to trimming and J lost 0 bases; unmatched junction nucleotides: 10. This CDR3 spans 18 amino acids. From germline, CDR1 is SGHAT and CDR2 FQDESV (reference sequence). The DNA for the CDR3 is TGTGCCAGCAGCCGCCTACAGGGGCCGAGCTCTGGGGCCAACGTCCTGACTTTC. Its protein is CASSRLQGPSSGANVLTF.

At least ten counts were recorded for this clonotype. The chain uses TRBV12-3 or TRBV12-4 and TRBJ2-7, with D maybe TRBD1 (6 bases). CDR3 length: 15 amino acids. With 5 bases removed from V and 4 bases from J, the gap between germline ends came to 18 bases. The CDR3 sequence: CASSPEWTAIYEQYF. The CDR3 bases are TGTGCCAGCAGTCCTGAATGGACAGCCATTTACGAGCAGTACTTC.

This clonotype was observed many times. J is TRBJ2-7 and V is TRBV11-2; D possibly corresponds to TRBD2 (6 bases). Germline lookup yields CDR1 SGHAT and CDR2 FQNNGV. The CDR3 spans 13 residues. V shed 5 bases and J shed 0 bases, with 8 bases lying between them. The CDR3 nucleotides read TGTGCCAGCAGCCGGGAGAGCTCCTACGAGCAGTACTTC. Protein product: CASSRESSYEQYF.

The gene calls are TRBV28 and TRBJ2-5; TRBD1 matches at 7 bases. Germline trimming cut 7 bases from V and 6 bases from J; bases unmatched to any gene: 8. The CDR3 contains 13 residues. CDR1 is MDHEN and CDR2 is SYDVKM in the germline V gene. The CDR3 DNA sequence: TGTGCCAGCATGCACCCACAGGGGAAGACCCAGTACTTC. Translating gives CASMHPQGKTQYF.

CDR3 protein: CASSLTRFKDRAVTGANVLTF. DNA of the CDR3: TGTGCCAGCAGCTTAACTCGCTTTAAGGACAGGGCGGTGACTGGGGCCAACGTCCTGACTTTC. The J gene is TRBJ2-6, the V gene TRBV7-3, with 8 bases identical to TRBD1. Looked up from germline, CDR1 is SGHTA and CDR2 is FQGTGA. V lost 0 bases, J lost 2 bases, and 15 bases stayed unmatched. The CDR3 consists of 21 residues.

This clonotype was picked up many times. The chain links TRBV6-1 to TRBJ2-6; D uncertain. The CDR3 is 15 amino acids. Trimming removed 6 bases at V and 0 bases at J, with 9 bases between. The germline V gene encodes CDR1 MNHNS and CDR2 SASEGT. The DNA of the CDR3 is TGTGCCAGCAGAGGCTTGGGCTCTGGGGCCAACGTCCTGACTTTC. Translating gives CASRGLGSGANVLTF.

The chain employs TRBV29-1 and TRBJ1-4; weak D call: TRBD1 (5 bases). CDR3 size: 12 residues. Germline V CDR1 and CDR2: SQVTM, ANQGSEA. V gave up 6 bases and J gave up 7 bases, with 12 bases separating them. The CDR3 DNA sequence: TGCAGCGTAGGCCCGGGGGGTGAAAAACTGTTTTTT. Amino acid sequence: CSVGPGGEKLFF. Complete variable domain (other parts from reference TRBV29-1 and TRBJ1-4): SAVISQKPSRDICQRGTSLTIQCQVDSQVTMMFWYRQQPGQSLTLIATANQGSEATYESGFVIDKFPISRPNLTFSTLTVSNMSPEDSSIYLCSVGPGGEKLFFGSGTQLSVL.

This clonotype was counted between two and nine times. The CDR3 DNA reads as TGTGCCAGCAGCACTACAGGGGGCGCAAGCTATGGCTACACCTTC. As protein: CASSTTGGASYGYTF. The chain links TRBV7-9 to TRBJ1-2; 9 bases match TRBD1. This CDR3 has 15 residues. The V and J ends lost 5 bases and 4 bases, in that order; junction bases with no gene match: 8. Per germline, CDR1 SEHNR and CDR2 FQNEAQ (reference sequence).

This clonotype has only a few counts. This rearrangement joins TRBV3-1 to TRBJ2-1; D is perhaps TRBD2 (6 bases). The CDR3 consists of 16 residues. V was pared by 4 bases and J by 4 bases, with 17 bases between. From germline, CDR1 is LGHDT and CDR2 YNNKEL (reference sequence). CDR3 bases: TGTGCCAGCAGCCCTCCGACTAGAGGAATTTACAATGAGCAGTTCTTC. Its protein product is CASSPPTRGIYNEQFF.

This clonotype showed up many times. CDR3 bases: TGCAGCGTGGCCTTTGGGGGAAGTCAGCCCCAGCATTTT. It is translated as CSVAFGGSQPQHF. V gene TRBV29-1 combines with J gene TRBJ1-5; D possibly corresponds to TRBD1 (5 bases). Trimming left V 6 bases short and J 6 bases short, with 15 bases between. This CDR3 comprises 13 residues. Germline V CDR1 and CDR2: SQVTM, ANQGSEA.

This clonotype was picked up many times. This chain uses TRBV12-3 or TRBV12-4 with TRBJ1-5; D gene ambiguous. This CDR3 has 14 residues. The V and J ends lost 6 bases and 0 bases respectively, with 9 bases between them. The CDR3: CASSAGVSNQPQHF. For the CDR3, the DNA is TGTGCCAGCAGCGCTGGAGTTAGCAATCAGCCCCAGCATTTT.

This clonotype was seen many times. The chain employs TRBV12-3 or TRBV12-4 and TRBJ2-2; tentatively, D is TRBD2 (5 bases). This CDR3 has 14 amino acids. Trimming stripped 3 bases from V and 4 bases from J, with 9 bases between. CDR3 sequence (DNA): TGTGCCAGCAGTTTGGGAGCGTCCACCGGGGAGCTGTTTTTT. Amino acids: CASSLGASTGELFF.

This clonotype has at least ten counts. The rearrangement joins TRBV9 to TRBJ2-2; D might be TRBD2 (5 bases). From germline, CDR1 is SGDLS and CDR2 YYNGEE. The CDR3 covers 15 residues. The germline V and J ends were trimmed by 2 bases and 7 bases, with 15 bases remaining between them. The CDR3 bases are TGTGCCAGCAGCGTCTTGACTACTACTGGCGGGGAGCTGTTTTTT. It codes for CASSVLTTTGGELFF. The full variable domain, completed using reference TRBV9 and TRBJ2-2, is DSGVTQTPKHLITATGQRVTLRCSPRSGDLSVYWYQQSLDQGLQFLIQYYNGEERAKGNILERFSAQQFPDLHSELNLSSLELGDSALYFCASSVLTTTGGELFFGEGSRLTVL.

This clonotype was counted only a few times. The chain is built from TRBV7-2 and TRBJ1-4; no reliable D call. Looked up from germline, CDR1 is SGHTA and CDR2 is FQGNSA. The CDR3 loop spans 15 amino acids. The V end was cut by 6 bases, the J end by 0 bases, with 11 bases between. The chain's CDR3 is CASRRVVATNEKLFF. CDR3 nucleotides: TGTGCCAGCAGGAGAGTGGTTGCAACTAATGAAAAACTGTTTTTT. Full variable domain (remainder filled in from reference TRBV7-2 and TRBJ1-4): GAGVSQSPSNKVTEKGKDVELRCDPISGHTALYWYRQSLGQGLEFLIYFQGNSAPDKSGLPSDRFSAERTGGSVSTLTIQRTQQEDSAVYLCASRRVVATNEKLFFGSGTQLSVL.

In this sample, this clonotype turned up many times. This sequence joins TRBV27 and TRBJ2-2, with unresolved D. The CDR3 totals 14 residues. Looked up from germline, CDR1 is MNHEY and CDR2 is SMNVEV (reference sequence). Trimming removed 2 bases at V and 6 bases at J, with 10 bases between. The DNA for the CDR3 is TGTGCCAGCAGTTTAGGGCCCCCTTCCGGGGAGCTGTTTTTT. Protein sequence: CASSLGPPSGELFF.

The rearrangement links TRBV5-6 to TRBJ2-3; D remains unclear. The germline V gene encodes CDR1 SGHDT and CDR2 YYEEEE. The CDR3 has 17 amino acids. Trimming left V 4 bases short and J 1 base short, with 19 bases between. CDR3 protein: CASSLPGPSVGTDTQYF. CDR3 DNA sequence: TGTGCCAGCAGCCTCCCGGGCCCCAGTGTGGGCACAGATACGCAGTATTTT. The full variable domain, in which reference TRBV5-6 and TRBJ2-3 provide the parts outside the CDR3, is DAGVTQSPTHLIKTRGQQVTLRCSPKSGHDTVSWYQQALGQGPQFIFQYYEEEERQRGNFPDRFSGHQFPNYSSELNVNALLLGDSALYLCASSLPGPSVGTDTQYFGPGTRLTVL.

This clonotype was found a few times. The CDR3 loop is CASSTGQGGYEQYF. The CDR3 nucleotides are TGTGCCAGCAGCACGGGACAGGGGGGCTACGAGCAGTACTTC. This chain uses TRBV11-2 with TRBJ2-7; TRBD1 matches 11 bases. The CDR3 extends over 14 amino acids. CDR1 SGHAT and CDR2 FQNNGV come from the germline V gene. V gave up 5 bases and J gave up 3 bases; unmatched junction bases: 3.